The 30 T cell receptor beta chains presented below share a single source sample, sequenced in a study of blood T cell repertoires in COVID-19. Some clones are missing from TCRdb's copy, which holds only in-frame ones; the method was immunoSEQ multiplex PCR. The sample has under 250,000 clones, 88% seen once. Sequenced: peripheral blood. The receptor source for this set is a woman in her thirties with COVID-19, enrolled during active disease.

In this sample, this clone turned up once. The chain couples TRBV29-1 to TRBJ2-5; tentatively, D is TRBD2 (5 bases). Germline V gene sequence: CDR1 SQVTM, CDR2 ANQGSEA. Trimming took 0 bases from V and 6 from J, leaving 20 bases between them. CDR3 length: 16 amino acids. The CDR3 loop reads CSVEDRWAVGKKTQYF. The CDR3 DNA reads TGCAGCGTTGAAGATCGATGGGCGGTCGGGAAGAAGACCCAGTACTTC.

The table lists this clone with a count of one. CDR3: CAMDKNTGELFF. The CDR3 coding sequence is TGTGCCATGGACAAGAACACCGGGGAGCTGTTTTTT. The rearrangement links TRBV30 to TRBJ2-2; D perhaps matches TRBD1 (5 bases). The germline V gene encodes CDR1 GTSNPN and CDR2 SVGIG (reference sequence). V was pared by 8 bases and J by 1 base, with 8 bases between. The CDR3 covers 12 residues.

The chain recombines TRBV5-1 with TRBJ1-4, with 7 nucleotides matching TRBD1. V lost 4 bases and J lost 7; bases outside the gene matches: 10. This CDR3 spans 15 amino acids. Germline CDR1 is SGHRS and CDR2 is YFSETQ. The CDR3 spells CASSLWTGNSEKLFF. DNA for the CDR3: TGCGCCAGCAGCCTATGGACAGGAAATAGTGAAAAACTGTTTTTT.

The gene calls are TRBV4-3 and TRBJ1-2, with 7 bases lining up with TRBD1. The germline CDR1 and CDR2 sequences are LGHNA and YSLEER. This CDR3 has 14 amino acids. V gave up 1 base and J gave up 10 bases; unmatched junction bases: 9. The DNA for the CDR3 is TGCGCCAGCAGCCAAGTGGGGGACAGCGCACCCTACACCTTC. It translates to CASSQVGDSAPYTF.

The chain couples TRBV6-6 to TRBJ1-4, with TRBD1 matching over 9 bases. V shed 11 bases, J shed 4 bases, and the junction held 5 bases outside the gene matches. CDR1 and CDR2 (germline): MNHNY, SVGAGI (reference sequence). CDR3 length: 13 residues. The CDR3 loop is CAGRQGGNEKLFF. Written as DNA, the CDR3 is TGTGCCGGAAGACAGGGGGGTAATGAAAAACTGTTTTTT.

The genes are TRBV15 and TRBJ2-7; D may be TRBD2 (6 bases). CDR1 is LNHNV and CDR2 is YYDKDF in the germline V gene (reference sequence). The CDR3 contains 15 residues. Trimming took off 1 base at V and 3 bases at J, with 13 bases between the two ends. The CDR3 loop reads CATSRVRDSYYEQYV. DNA for the CDR3: TGTGCCACCAGCAGAGTGCGGGACTCCTACTACGAGCAGTACGTC.

The chain joins TRBV28 to TRBJ1-5; possible D gene TRBD1, 5 bases. Germline-derived CDR1 and CDR2 are MDHEN and SYDVKM. The ends were cut back, 1 base at V and 1 base at J, with 11 bases in the middle. The CDR3 has 16 amino acids. Here the CDR3 reads CASSLFRQPSNQPQHF. CDR3 DNA: TGTGCCAGCAGTTTATTCCGACAGCCCAGCAATCAGCCCCAGCATTTT.

This clone appeared many times. The chain is built from TRBV7-2 and TRBJ2-3, with 14 bases matching TRBD2. The CDR3 length is 16 residues. V lost 5 bases, J lost 13 bases, and 14 bases stayed unmatched. Germline assignment: CDR1 SGHTA and CDR2 FQGNSA. CDR3 sequence: CASSDPRLAGGAREYF. CDR3 sequence (DNA): TGTGCCAGCAGCGACCCGCGACTAGCGGGGGGGGCCCGGGAGTATTTT.

The rearrangement uses TRBV14 and TRBJ1-4; D gene unclear. The V end lost 0 bases, the J end lost 11 bases, and 10 bases lay between the germline ends. This CDR3 region has 13 residues. Germline V lookup: CDR1 SGHDN, CDR2 FVKESK. The CDR3 loop is CASSQDPPGKLFF. The CDR3 bases are TGTGCCAGCAGCCAAGATCCCCCAGGCAAACTGTTTTTT.

The chain recombines TRBV3-1 (or the pseudogene TRBV3-2) with TRBJ1-5; D gene uncertain. The CDR3 is made up of 15 amino acids. Trimming took 0 bases from V and 0 from J, leaving 6 bases between them. Germline assignment: CDR1 LGHDT and CDR2 YNNKEL (reference sequence). This CDR3 is CASSQDYNSNQPQHF. The CDR3 nucleotides read TGTGCCAGCAGCCAAGATTACAATAGCAATCAGCCCCAGCATTTT.

This clone was seen a handful of times. The junction does not match germline at one end; this may be a read error. The rearrangement uses TRBV7-9 and TRBJ1-3; D unclear. The V gene's germline CDR1 is SEHNR and CDR2 FQNEAQ (reference sequence). There are 12 residues in the CDR3. CDR3 residues: CASSFTNPAHHF. In DNA form, the CDR3 reads TGTGCCAGCAGCTTTACTAACCCCGCACACCATTTT.

The rearrangement uses TRBV19 and TRBJ1-2, with D tentatively TRBD1 (5 bases). The germline gives CDR1 LNHDA, CDR2 SQIVND (reference sequence). V lost 5 bases to trimming and J lost 3 bases, with 16 bases between them. The CDR3 has 15 residues. The CDR3 nucleotides read TGTGCCAGTAGTTCCCTGGACGGGGGGTACTATGGCTACACCTTC. It is translated as CASSSLDGGYYGYTF.

The rearrangement uses TRBV4-1 and TRBJ1-3, with 7 bases fitting TRBD1. Germline CDR1 MGHRA, CDR2 YSYEKL. The CDR3 sequence is 16 residues long. With V trimmed by 3 bases and J by 4 bases, 9 bases remained unmatched. The CDR3 reads CASSHPGQESGNTIYF. CDR3 DNA: TGCGCCAGCAGCCACCCAGGACAGGAATCCGGAAACACCATATATTTT.

The V and J genes are TRBV7-9 and TRBJ2-1; 9 bases align to TRBD2. Germline V gene data show CDR1 as SEHNR and CDR2 as FQNEAQ (reference sequence). This CDR3 is 17 amino acids long. The V gene end was trimmed by 5 bases and the J gene end by 0 bases; junction bases not matched to a gene: 8. The CDR3 bases are TGTGCCAGCAGCCCCGGGACTAGCAGACCCTCCTACAATGAGCAGTTCTTC. The encoded protein is CASSPGTSRPSYNEQFF.

The chain couples TRBV27 to TRBJ2-1, with 9 bases aligning to TRBD2. The CDR3 has 15 amino acids. Germline trimming cut 4 bases from V and 9 bases from J; bases unmatched to any gene: 10. CDR1 MNHEY and CDR2 SMNVEV come from the germline V gene (reference sequence). CDR3 in amino acids: CASSSRPGLAFEQFF. The CDR3 coding sequence is TGTGCCAGCAGTTCCCGGCCGGGACTAGCATTTGAGCAGTTCTTC.

This clone was observed a few times. V and J are TRBV7-2 and TRBJ2-1; a weak D match, TRBD2 (7 bases). V was shortened by 8 bases and J by 9 bases, with 11 bases between the two germline ends. CDR3 length: 11 residues. The germline CDR1 and CDR2 sequences are SGHTA and FQGNSA. This CDR3 is CASLGGGEQFF. The CDR3 bases are TGTGCCAGCTTAGGGGGGGGTGAGCAGTTCTTC.

This clone was detected a few times. This sequence joins TRBV27 and TRBJ1-4, with no clear D. This CDR3 comprises 14 residues. Trimming removed 4 bases at V and 2 bases at J, with 8 bases between. The V gene's germline CDR1 is MNHEY and CDR2 SMNVEV (reference sequence). CDR3 in amino acids: CASSSRSTNEKLFF. The CDR3 DNA reads TGTGCCAGCAGTTCCAGAAGTACTAATGAAAAACTGTTTTTT.

V is TRBV4-3 and J is TRBJ2-4; TRBD2 matches 8 bases. The CDR3 spans 17 residues. The germline V gene has CDR1 LGHNA and CDR2 YSLEER. V dropped 4 bases and J dropped 1; count of bases not matched to a gene: 9. The CDR3 nucleotides read TGCGCCAGCAGCCCTTATAGCGGGGTTGGGGCCAAAAACATTCAGTACTTC. Its translation: CASSPYSGVGAKNIQYF.

The chain has TRBV5-1 and TRBJ1-3, with D unclear. Germline V CDR1 and CDR2: SGHRS, YFSETQ. The CDR3 runs to 16 residues. Trimming took 0 bases from V and 1 from J, leaving 11 bases between them. The CDR3 nucleotides read TGCGCCAGCAGCTTGGTCGGGAATCCGTCTGGAAACACCATATATTTT. Its translation is CASSLVGNPSGNTIYF.

The chain carries TRBV18 and TRBJ2-3, with D maybe TRBD1 (6 bases). Trimming pared 2 bases from V and 2 bases from J, leaving 11 bases between. The germline gives CDR1 KGHSH, CDR2 LQKENI. The CDR3 extends over 15 amino acids. CDR3 region: CASSPFGQNTDTQYF. The CDR3 region has the DNA TGTGCCAGCTCACCATTCGGACAGAACACAGATACGCAGTATTTT.

This rearrangement joins TRBV5-1 to TRBJ2-5, with D possibly TRBD2 on 7 matching bases. Trimming shortened V by 4 bases and J by 5 bases, and 15 bases separated the two germline ends. Germline V CDR1 and CDR2: SGHRS, YFSETQ. The CDR3 is 14 residues long. The CDR3 nucleotides are TGCGCCAGCAGCCAAAGGGGGGGCCGGGAGACCCAGTACTTC. This codes for CASSQRGGRETQYF.

J is TRBJ1-5 and V is TRBV15, with TRBD1 identical over 7 bases. Trimming cost V 1 base and J 2 bases; bases outside gene matches: 5. The CDR3 covers 16 residues. Germline CDR1 is LNHNV and CDR2 is YYDKDF (reference sequence). CDR3 residues: CATSRGQGTGNQPQHF. The CDR3 coding sequence is TGTGCCACCAGCAGAGGTCAGGGGACAGGCAATCAGCCCCAGCATTTT.

The chain is built from TRBV25-1 and TRBJ2-5; 10 bases align to TRBD1. CDR3 size: 17 residues. J lost 4 bases, V lost 10 bases, and 18 bases had no gene match. Germline V CDR1 and CDR2: MGHDK, SYGVNS. CDR3 region: CATTPDRGTSWGETQYF. Written as DNA, the CDR3 is TGTGCCACTACCCCGGACAGGGGGACTTCCTGGGGAGAGACCCAGTACTTC.

This chain links TRBV9 with TRBJ2-5; 8 bases are shared with TRBD2. The germline gives CDR1 SGDLS, CDR2 YYNGEE. Losses at the gene ends were 0 bases for V and 5 bases for J; bases not matched to a gene: 12. CDR3 length: 17 amino acids. CDR3: CASSVEGSGTPGETQYF. In DNA form, the CDR3 reads TGTGCCAGCAGCGTAGAGGGTAGCGGGACTCCGGGGGAGACCCAGTACTTC.

The chain couples TRBV2 to TRBJ2-1; D is possibly TRBD1 (5 bases). V lost 5 bases and J lost 4, with 9 bases in between. CDR3 length equals 13 residues. From germline, CDR1 is SNHLY and CDR2 FYNNEI. CDR3 region: CASSQGLYNEQFF. The CDR3 DNA reads TGTGCCAGCAGTCAGGGCCTTTACAATGAGCAGTTCTTC.

V and J are TRBV2 and TRBJ1-2, with D perhaps matching TRBD1 (5 bases). The CDR3 covers 14 residues. V dropped 2 bases and J dropped 2 bases, with 9 bases sitting between them. CDR1 and CDR2 (germline): SNHLY, FYNNEI. The CDR3: CASSEFGGNYGYTF. The CDR3 DNA reads TGTGCCAGCAGTGAATTCGGGGGGAACTATGGCTACACCTTC.

A note on this clone: One end of the junction does not line up with germline, which may come from a read error. V and J are TRBV10-2 and TRBJ1-2; 9 nucleotides align to TRBD1. The germline V gene has CDR1 WSHSY and CDR2 SAAADI. This CDR3 is built from 15 residues. The chain's CDR3 is CASSDPGQGNYGHTF. The CDR3 nucleotides read TGCGCCAGCAGCGACCCTGGACAGGGGAACTATGGCCACACCTTC.

The chain employs TRBV29-1 and TRBJ2-3; TRBD2 might be the D (7 bases). Deletions cut 4 bases from V and 2 bases from J, with 13 bases between. Germline V gene data show CDR1 as SQVTM and CDR2 as ANQGSEA. The CDR3 extends over 14 amino acids. The CDR3 bases are TGCAGCGTTGTCTTACGGGGGGCCACAGATACGCAGTATTTT. Amino acid sequence: CSVVLRGATDTQYF.

V gene TRBV25-1 combines with J gene TRBJ1-6; possibly TRBD1 for D (5 bases). Germline lookup yields CDR1 MGHDK and CDR2 SYGVNS. V shed 5 bases and J shed 8 bases, with 19 bases lying between them. The CDR3 is made up of 16 amino acids. The CDR3 DNA sequence: TGTGCCAGCAGTCGTTCTAGGCGGGGGGGGTATTCACCCCTCCACTTT. This sequence encodes CASSRSRRGGYSPLHF.

The chain carries TRBV7-2 and TRBJ2-7; perhaps TRBD2 as D (5 bases). Trimming stripped 5 bases from V and 3 bases from J, with 14 bases between. Germline CDR1 and CDR2: SGHTA and FQGNSA. CDR3 size: 14 residues. The CDR3 sequence: CASSPPADVYEQYF. The CDR3 region has the DNA TGTGCCAGCAGCCCACCAGCGGATGTCTACGAGCAGTACTTC.